Presented here are 24 T cell receptor beta chains from one specimen sequenced in a study of shared clonotypes between healthy human individuals. Naive CD8 cells were CD45RO-negative, positively selected for CCR7, excluding terminally differentiated effector memory CD45RA+ cells. The data were produced by immunoSEQ multiplex PCR, yet TCRdb's version contains in-frame clones alone and is incomplete. This table holds around 1,900,000 clones, roughly 95% found once. Sequencing input: naive CD8+ T cells from PBMCs. Receptors originate from a man between 18 and 29 years old in good health. Some clones in this sample may be carry-over from other donors' samples.

Concerning this clone itself: This specimen includes other DNA sequences encoding the same CDR3. This chain uses TRBV27 with TRBJ2-7; TRBD1 might be the D (6 bases). In germline, CDR1 is MNHEY, CDR2 SMNVEV (reference sequence). V lost 4 bases and J 4 bases, leaving 8 bases between the germline ends. This CDR3 has 12 amino acids. CDR3 sequence: CASSSDSYEQYF. Written as DNA, the CDR3 is TGTGCCAGCAGTTCGGACAGTTACGAGCAGTACTTC.

This sequence joins TRBV15 and TRBJ1-2, with D possibly matching TRBD1 (6 bases). Trimming took off 0 bases at V and 4 bases at J, with 12 bases between the two ends. The CDR3 totals 15 residues. Germline V CDR1 and CDR2: LNHNV, YYDKDF (reference sequence). CDR3 protein: CATSRDRGDIYGYTF. The DNA of the CDR3 is TGTGCCACCAGCAGAGATCGCGGGGACATCTATGGCTACACCTTC.

The genes are TRBV2 and TRBJ2-3, with 7 positions matching TRBD2. The CDR3 spans 15 residues. Germline CDR1 and CDR2: SNHLY and FYNNEI. Trimming took 3 bases from V and 4 from J; bases not matched to a gene: 7. CDR3 DNA: TGTGCCAGCAGTGACTTGCGGGAGTTTCCAGATACGCAGTATTTT. Protein sequence: CASSDLREFPDTQYF.

The chain recombines TRBV9 with TRBJ2-7; 8 positions agree with TRBD1. J lost 0 bases, V lost 4 bases, and 9 bases had no gene match. The CDR3 consists of 16 residues. Germline V gene lookup returns CDR1 SGDLS and CDR2 YYNGEE. The CDR3 loop is CASSPRTGWSSYEQYF. Written as DNA, the CDR3 is TGTGCCAGCAGCCCCCGGACAGGGTGGAGCTCCTACGAGCAGTACTTC.

This clone was counted between two and nine times. Distinct nucleotide sequences in the sample also encode this CDR3. The gene calls are TRBV27 and TRBJ1-5; D ambiguous. The CDR3 sequence is 13 residues long. V was cut by 6 bases and J by 4 bases, with 10 bases left in between. Germline V gene sequence: CDR1 MNHEY, CDR2 SMNVEV (reference sequence). CDR3 DNA sequence: TGTGCCAGCAGCATACGGGGAAATCAGCCCCAGCATTTT. Its protein is CASSIRGNQPQHF.

V usage is TRBV25-1 and J usage is TRBJ1-6, with TRBD1 identical over 7 bases. Germline CDR1 is MGHDK and CDR2 is SYGVNS. The CDR3 is made up of 14 amino acids. Germline trimming cut 11 bases from V and 8 bases from J; bases unmatched to any gene: 12. The CDR3 region has the DNA TGTGCCTCCCAGGAGGGACAGCAGTATTCACCCCTCCACTTT. Translated, it gives CASQEGQQYSPLHF.

This clone was observed a single time. The chain links TRBV9 to TRBJ2-6, with D unclear. There are 16 residues in the CDR3. The germline V gene encodes CDR1 SGDLS and CDR2 YYNGEE. V gave up 0 bases and J gave up 0 bases, with 7 bases separating them. For the CDR3, the DNA is TGTGCCAGCAGCGTAGAGGTCCACTCTGGGGCCAACGTCCTGACTTTC. Residues: CASSVEVHSGANVLTF. Full variable domain (missing parts from reference TRBV9 and TRBJ2-6): DSGVTQTPKHLITATGQRVTLRCSPRSGDLSVYWYQQSLDQGLQFLIQYYNGEERAKGNILERFSAQQFPDLHSELNLSSLELGDSALYFCASSVEVHSGANVLTFGAGSRLTVL.

This sequence joins TRBV15 and TRBJ1-2; D ambiguous. In germline, CDR1 is LNHNV, CDR2 YYDKDF (reference sequence). Trimming cost V 6 bases and J 2 bases, with 13 bases left between them. This CDR3 has 14 amino acids. The CDR3 DNA is TGTGCCACCAGGTCTCAGGCAACCAACTATGGCTACACCTTC. Encoded protein: CATRSQATNYGYTF. Full variable domain (remainder filled in from reference TRBV15 and TRBJ1-2): DAMVIQNPRYQVTQFGKPVTLSCSQTLNHNVMYWYQQKSSQAPKLLFHYYDKDFNNEADTPDNFQSRRPNTSFCFLDIRSPGLGDTAMYLCATRSQATNYGYTFGSGTRLTVV.

The V and J genes are TRBV29-1 and TRBJ2-5, with TRBD1 identical over 10 bases. V gave up 5 bases and J gave up 4 bases; unmatched junction bases: 1. This CDR3 has 12 amino acids. CDR1 SQVTM and CDR2 ANQGSEA come from the germline V gene. CDR3 amino acids: CSVWTGGETQYF. The CDR3 DNA sequence: TGCAGCGTTTGGACAGGGGGAGAGACCCAGTACTTC.

The chain couples TRBV7-8 to TRBJ1-4; D unclear. The germline V gene encodes CDR1 SGHVS and CDR2 FQNEAQ. V lost 4 bases and J 5 bases, leaving 14 bases between the germline ends. The CDR3 runs 15 residues. CDR3 DNA sequence: TGTGCCAGCAGCTCACAAACTGGAATGAATGAAAAACTGTTTTTT. Translated, it gives CASSSQTGMNEKLFF. Based on the CDR3 plus reference TRBV7-8 and TRBJ1-4, the full variable domain is GAGVSQSPRYKVAKRGQDVALRCDPISGHVSLFWYQQALGQGPEFLTYFQNEAQLDKSGLPSDRFFAERPEGSVSTLKIQRTQQEDSAVYLCASSSQTGMNEKLFFGSGTQLSVL.

The J gene is TRBJ2-5, the V gene TRBV28; the D is unclear. CDR1 is MDHEN, CDR2 SYDVKM, per germline. Trimming took 7 bases from V and 5 from J, leaving 8 bases between them. The CDR3 is 11 amino acids. DNA of the CDR3: TGTGCCAGCATTTCCGGGGAGACCCAGTACTTC. Residues: CASISGETQYF.

The chain recombines TRBV6-1 with TRBJ2-7; D unresolved. Trimming took 4 bases from V and 2 from J, leaving 9 bases between them. CDR1 is MNHNS, CDR2 SASEGT, per germline. The CDR3 covers 13 residues. CDR3: CASSVWQAYEQYF. The DNA for the CDR3 is TGTGCCAGCAGTGTTTGGCAGGCCTACGAGCAGTACTTC.

The CDR3 sequence: CASSPHPGVQETQYF. The CDR3 region has the DNA TGTGCCAGCAGCCCTCACCCGGGGGTCCAAGAGACCCAGTACTTC. The chain employs TRBV7-8 and TRBJ2-5, with D perhaps matching TRBD2 (6 bases). With 5 bases removed from V and 1 base from J, the gap between germline ends came to 14 bases. The CDR3 is 15 amino acids. Germline V gene data show CDR1 as SGHVS and CDR2 as FQNEAQ.

The genes are TRBV6-5 and TRBJ1-5, with unresolved D. The germline V and J ends were trimmed by 8 bases and 2 bases, with 13 bases remaining between them. Germline CDR1 and CDR2: MNHEY and SVGAGI. The CDR3 is 14 residues long. CDR3 nucleotides: TGTGCCAGCTCCGGCTTACTGGGCAATCAGCCCCAGCATTTT. Encoded protein: CASSGLLGNQPQHF.

The rearrangement joins TRBV4-1 to TRBJ2-6, with 11 nucleotides matching TRBD1. Losses at the gene ends were 4 bases for V and 1 base for J; bases not matched to a gene: 9. CDR1 and CDR2 from the germline V gene are MGHRA and YSYEKL. The CDR3 is made up of 19 amino acids. The CDR3 region is CASSRIRDRGDSGANVLTF. The CDR3 nucleotides read TGCGCCAGCAGCCGAATCCGGGACAGGGGGGATTCTGGGGCCAACGTCCTGACTTTC.

This clone was counted between two and nine times. The J gene is TRBJ1-1, the V gene TRBV14; a weak D match, TRBD1 (5 bases). The CDR3 consists of 13 residues. V lost 4 bases, J lost 2 bases, and 8 bases lay in between. Germline V gene data show CDR1 as SGHDN and CDR2 as FVKESK. The CDR3 coding sequence is TGTGCCAGCAGCCTCAGGGCCAACACTGAAGCTTTCTTT. Protein product: CASSLRANTEAFF.

CDR3 bases: TGTGCCAGCAGCCCACGGGACAGGGACAATGAGCAGTTCTTC. It is translated as CASSPRDRDNEQFF. The chain employs TRBV11-3 and TRBJ2-1; 9 nucleotides match TRBD1. CDR3 length: 14 residues. V dropped 5 bases and J dropped 5; count of bases not matched to a gene: 4. The germline V gene has CDR1 SGHNT and CDR2 YENEEA.

This rearrangement joins TRBV4-1 to TRBJ1-1; weak D call: TRBD1 (6 bases). This CDR3 region has 14 residues. The V gene lost 0 bases and the J gene lost 5 bases, with 10 bases spanning the gap. From germline, CDR1 is MGHRA and CDR2 YSYEKL. The CDR3 coding sequence is TGCGCCAGCAGCCAAGATGAAGGGGGTACTGAAGCTTTCTTT. Translated: CASSQDEGGTEAFF.

The V call is TRBV4-1, the J call TRBJ1-3, with 11 nucleotides matching TRBD1. Germline trimming cut 1 base from V and 4 bases from J; bases unmatched to any gene: 3. This CDR3 is built from 16 residues. Germline assignment: CDR1 MGHRA and CDR2 YSYEKL. The CDR3 region has the DNA TGCGCCAGCAGCCAAGGGGACAGGGGGTCCGGAAACACCATATATTTT. This codes for CASSQGDRGSGNTIYF.

The chain has TRBV6-1 and TRBJ2-7; D not certain. The CDR3 loop spans 15 amino acids. The V gene lost 6 bases and the J gene lost 0 bases, with 15 bases spanning the gap. The germline V gene has CDR1 MNHNS and CDR2 SASEGT. The CDR3 region is CASRQEPRPSYEQYF. The CDR3 region has the DNA TGTGCCAGCAGGCAGGAGCCGCGACCCTCCTACGAGCAGTACTTC.

The table lists this clone with a count of one. The junction differs from germline at one of its ends, possibly a read error. This rearrangement joins TRBV4-1 to TRBJ2-7; 7 bases line up with TRBD2. The CDR3 sequence is 13 residues long. Germline CDR1 and CDR2: MGHRA and YSYEKL. CDR3 protein: CASSLSKYGLVVF. Written as DNA, the CDR3 is TGCGCCAGCAGCCTTTCTAAGTATGGACTAGTCGTCTTC.

The chain links TRBV6-1 to TRBJ1-1, with a tentative D call TRBD1 (5 bases). CDR1 is MNHNS, CDR2 SASEGT, per germline. Trimming shortened V by 6 bases and J by 10 bases, and 18 bases separated the two germline ends. The CDR3 totals 13 residues. CDR3 nucleotides: TGTGCCAGCAGGACCCAAATCAGGAGGGGAGCTTTCTTT. Translated, it gives CASRTQIRRGAFF.

This chain links TRBV14 with TRBJ2-3; no reliable D call. Trimming stripped 1 base from V and 4 bases from J, with 3 bases between. This CDR3 has 12 residues. Per germline, CDR1 SGHDN and CDR2 FVKESK. This CDR3 reads CASSQVPDTQYF. CDR3 nucleotide sequence: TGTGCCAGCAGCCAAGTACCAGATACGCAGTATTTT.

The chain recombines TRBV27 with TRBJ2-7, with 7 bases matching TRBD1. This CDR3 is built from 15 residues. J was trimmed by 6 bases and V by 0 bases; bases with no gene match: 8. The germline V gene encodes CDR1 MNHEY and CDR2 SMNVEV (reference sequence). In DNA, the CDR3 is TGTGCCAGCAGTTTATCGTGGACAGGTTGGTCCGAGCAGTACTTC. Encoded protein: CASSLSWTGWSEQYF.